One and the same sample provided the 25 T cell receptor beta chains below, sequenced in a study of T cells in localized non-small cell lung cancer (dated by TCRdb to 2018 to 2020). The protocol used for the library was the immunoSEQ multiplex PCR assay. TCRdb limited this immuneACCESS table to in-frame rearrangements with V and J called. A share of clones is missing; checked studies link under half to unresolved V genes, and the rest is unexplained. The sample table shows roughly 16,000 clones, and 70% to 90% are seen once. The biggest ten clones account for around 25% of the sample. The sequencing used peripheral blood, collected before any cancer treatment. Receptors originate from a male donor at least 60 years old with stage I lung adenocarcinoma.

The chain couples TRBV18 to TRBJ1-1; D not certain. Germline V lookup: CDR1 KGHSH, CDR2 LQKENI. This CDR3 contains 15 residues. The V and J ends lost 2 bases and 0 bases respectively, with 10 bases between them. CDR3 coding DNA: TGTGCCAGCTCACCAAGCGGCGGGATGAACACTGAAGCTTTCTTT. This gives the protein CASSPSGGMNTEAFF. Filled out from reference TRBV18 and TRBJ1-1, the complete variable domain reads NAGVMQNPRHLVRRRGQEARLRCSPMKGHSHVYWYRQLPEEGLKFMVYLQKENIIDESGMPKERFSAEFPKEGPSILRIQQVVRGDSAAYFCASSPSGGMNTEAFFGQGTRLTVV.

The chain recombines TRBV4-3 with TRBJ2-5; tentative D call: TRBD2 (5 bases). The CDR3 covers 15 residues. Trimming took 1 base from V and 5 from J, leaving 14 bases between them. Germline V gives CDR1 LGHNA, CDR2 YSLEER. The CDR3 bases are TGCGCCAGCAGCCAAGGCGGATTGGGCGGGGAGACCCAGTACTTC. Its translation: CASSQGGLGGETQYF.

This chain's CDR3 is CASSTLAGGVDTQYF. The CDR3 bases are TGTGCCAGCAGCACCCTAGCGGGGGGCGTAGATACGCAGTATTTT. V gene TRBV7-2 combines with J gene TRBJ2-3, with 11 nucleotides matching TRBD2. The CDR3 is 15 residues long. Germline lookup yields CDR1 SGHTA and CDR2 FQGNSA. V lost 5 bases and J lost 5; bases outside the gene matches: 6.

The chain links TRBV5-1 to TRBJ1-1; perhaps TRBD1 as D (5 bases). Trimming pared 2 bases from V and 6 bases from J, leaving 17 bases between. Looked up from germline, CDR1 is SGHRS and CDR2 is YFSETQ. CDR3 length: 15 residues. The CDR3 sequence is CASSLGFGGDAEAFF. The CDR3 region has the DNA TGCGCCAGCAGCTTAGGGTTCGGTGGGGACGCTGAAGCTTTCTTT.

The chain combines TRBV19 with TRBJ1-1, with D perhaps matching TRBD1 (5 bases). With 7 bases removed from V and 5 bases from J, the gap between germline ends came to 17 bases. The CDR3 spans 14 residues. Germline assignment: CDR1 LNHDA and CDR2 SQIVND (reference sequence). The CDR3 bases are TGTGCCAGTACCCGACCAGGAGAGGGGACTGAAGCTTTCTTT. This sequence encodes CASTRPGEGTEAFF.

The V call is TRBV10-1, the J call TRBJ2-1, with 10 positions matching TRBD2. V shed 4 bases and J 13 bases; nucleotides not matched to a gene: 7. The CDR3 loop spans 13 amino acids. The germline gives CDR1 WNHNN, CDR2 SYGVQD (reference sequence). The CDR3 DNA sequence: TGCGCCAGCAGTGGGGCGACTAGCGGGTCCCAGTTCTTC. Translation: CASSGATSGSQFF.

This clone has just a few counts. This rearrangement joins TRBV19 to TRBJ1-6; D gene unclear. CDR1 is LNHDA, CDR2 SQIVND, per germline (reference sequence). CDR3 length: 13 residues. Trimming removed 3 bases from V and 7 bases from J, with 7 bases in between. The CDR3 is CASSIGRNSPLHF. The CDR3 nucleotides read TGTGCCAGTAGTATCGGACGGAATTCACCCCTCCACTTT.

The DNA for the CDR3 is TGTGCCAGCAGTCCCCTTGGGACGGGGTCGAGTCAGCCCCAGCATTTT. Translation gives CASSPLGTGSSQPQHF. This sequence joins TRBV28 and TRBJ1-5; TRBD1 is a possible D gene (5 bases). V lost 5 bases, J lost 6 bases, and 20 bases lay in between. Germline V gene lookup returns CDR1 MDHEN and CDR2 SYDVKM. The CDR3 totals 16 residues.

This chain joins TRBV28 and TRBJ2-1; 14 bases line up with TRBD2. Germline V gene sequence: CDR1 MDHEN, CDR2 SYDVKM. Germline trimming cut 6 bases from V and 7 bases from J; bases unmatched to any gene: 17. The CDR3 totals 19 residues. CDR3 nucleotide sequence: TGTGCCAGCAGCCGTAGACTAGCGGGAGGGCCGAATAAAGGAAATGAGCAGTTCTTC. Its translation is CASSRRLAGGPNKGNEQFF.

V and J are TRBV10-3 and TRBJ1-3; 7 bases are a match to TRBD1. V shed 2 bases, J shed 11 bases, and the junction held 9 bases outside the gene matches. Germline CDR1 reads ENHRY; CDR2 reads SYGVKD. This CDR3 is 14 amino acids long. Here the CDR3 DNA reads TGTGCCATCAGTGAGATCGGGCAGGGGGATGCCATATATTTT. As protein: CAISEIGQGDAIYF.

This rearrangement joins TRBV7-2 to TRBJ2-1; 8 bases line up with TRBD2. The CDR3 is 17 amino acids. Germline trimming cut 7 bases from V and 7 bases from J; bases unmatched to any gene: 18. Germline V gene lookup returns CDR1 SGHTA and CDR2 FQGNSA. For the CDR3, the DNA is TGTGCCAGCACCGCGGGACTAGGGATGGTTGGGTTAAATGAGCAGTTCTTC. Its protein product is CASTAGLGMVGLNEQFF.

This clone has more than one count but fewer than ten. V gene TRBV27 combines with J gene TRBJ1-2, with D maybe TRBD1 (6 bases). Germline assignment: CDR1 MNHEY and CDR2 SMNVEV (reference sequence). The CDR3 is 12 residues long. V was clipped by 2 bases and J by 5 bases, with 6 bases between them. The CDR3 DNA is TGTGCCAGCAGTTTACAGGGGTATGGCTACACCTTC. Translation gives CASSLQGYGYTF.

This chain links TRBV4-1 with TRBJ1-1; perhaps TRBD1 as D (6 bases). The CDR3 covers 14 residues. Trimming took off 3 bases at V and 7 bases at J, with 15 bases between the two ends. Germline V gene sequence: CDR1 MGHRA, CDR2 YSYEKL. The CDR3 DNA follows: TGCGCCAGCAGCCACTCAAGGGGGAATGTTGAAGCTTTCTTT. Amino acid sequence: CASSHSRGNVEAFF.

This clone was detected only once. V and J are TRBV18 and TRBJ1-1; D is unclear. The CDR3 sequence is 14 residues long. Germline CDR1 reads KGHSH; CDR2 reads LQKENI. V was trimmed by 3 bases and J by 1 base, leaving 9 bases between them. CDR3 DNA sequence: TGTGCCAGCTCACCGACAATGGAGAACACTGAAGCTTTCTTT. As protein: CASSPTMENTEAFF.

V gene TRBV19 combines with J gene TRBJ1-2; 8 nucleotides align to TRBD1. Germline values: CDR1 LNHDA, CDR2 SQIVND (reference sequence). After removal of 3 bases from V and 8 bases from J, the junction contained 14 bases not matched to a gene. This CDR3 has 16 amino acids. The CDR3 DNA follows: TGTGCCAGTAGTATTTATTTCGGACAGGGTTCTGGCGGCTACACCTTC. As protein: CASSIYFGQGSGGYTF.

The rearrangement uses TRBV7-9 and TRBJ1-1; 7 nucleotides align to TRBD1. The ends lost 6 bases at V and 2 bases at J; junction bases unmatched: 6. The CDR3 runs 14 residues. Germline CDR1 is SEHNR and CDR2 is FQNEAQ (reference sequence). The CDR3 region has the DNA TGTGCCAGCAGATCGACAGGGTCAAACACTGAAGCTTTCTTT. Translation gives CASRSTGSNTEAFF.

The chain has TRBV18 and TRBJ1-5; the match to TRBD1 covers 11 bases. With 6 bases clipped from V and 5 bases from J, the junction kept 9 bases outside the gene matches. The germline CDR1 and CDR2 sequences are KGHSH and LQKENI. This CDR3 has 16 amino acids. The CDR3 bases are TGTGCCAGCTCGCTTCTTCCGGGACAGGGGGATCAGCCCCAGCATTTT. This sequence encodes CASSLLPGQGDQPQHF.

This clone appeared a single time. This rearrangement joins TRBV6-6 to TRBJ1-1; 9 bases are shared with TRBD1. The germline CDR1 and CDR2 sequences are MNHNY and SVGAGI (reference sequence). V shed 5 bases, J shed 1 base, and the junction held 2 bases outside the gene matches. This CDR3 spans 14 amino acids. The CDR3 reads CASSDRGGNTEAFF. The CDR3 bases are TGTGCCAGCAGTGACAGGGGGGGGAACACTGAAGCTTTCTTT.

This clone has only a few counts. V is TRBV9 and J is TRBJ2-7; the D is unclear. This CDR3 is 15 amino acids long. Germline CDR1 SGDLS, CDR2 YYNGEE. The V end was cut by 0 bases, the J end by 3 bases, with 13 bases between. For the CDR3, the DNA is TGTGCCAGCAGCGTAGAGGCTAGTCCGTACTACGAGCAGTACTTC. Its protein product is CASSVEASPYYEQYF.

The chain employs TRBV15 and TRBJ1-3, with TRBD1 as a possible D gene (6 bases). The CDR3 is 17 residues long. CDR1 LNHNV and CDR2 YYDKDF come from the germline V gene (reference sequence). The V gene lost 2 bases and the J gene lost 0 bases, with 14 bases spanning the gap. DNA of the CDR3: TGTGCCACCAGCAGATCCCCGAGGACAGACTCTGGAAACACCATATATTTT. It codes for CATSRSPRTDSGNTIYF.

The chain couples TRBV7-6 to TRBJ1-4; 9 nucleotides align to TRBD1. The V and J ends lost 4 bases and 8 bases, in that order; junction bases with no gene match: 5. The CDR3 is 14 amino acids. The germline V gene encodes CDR1 SGHVS and CDR2 FNYEAQ. CDR3 amino acids: CASSYDRGREKLFF. The DNA for the CDR3 is TGTGCCAGCAGCTATGACAGGGGGAGAGAAAAACTGTTTTTT.

This chain connects TRBV27 to TRBJ1-2; D possibly corresponds to TRBD1 (6 bases). CDR1 MNHEY and CDR2 SMNVEV come from the germline V gene (reference sequence). V lost 3 bases to trimming and J lost 6 bases, with 11 bases between them. CDR3 length equals 13 residues. CDR3 DNA: TGTGCCAGCAGTTTTACCTACAGGGATGGCTACACCTTC. It codes for CASSFTYRDGYTF.

There are a few counts of this clone. The CDR3 sequence is CASSLQGELGELFF. CDR3 sequence (DNA): TGTGCCAGCAGCTTACAGGGGGAGCTCGGGGAGCTGTTTTTT. The rearrangement uses TRBV11-1 and TRBJ2-2; 7 nucleotides align to TRBD1. Germline CDR1 and CDR2: SGHAT and FQDESV (reference sequence). V was clipped by 2 bases and J by 7 bases; unmatched bases: 4. The CDR3 is 14 residues long.

For the CDR3, the DNA is TGTGCCAGCAGCCTGACCAGGGAAATTGAAGCTTTCTTT. Its protein product is CASSLTREIEAFF. The J gene is TRBJ1-1, the V gene TRBV4-2, with D perhaps matching TRBD1 (5 bases). Germline CDR1 and CDR2: LGHNA and YNFKEQ. V lost 4 bases to trimming and J lost 7 bases, with 13 bases between them. The CDR3 sequence is 13 residues long.

This clone appeared a single time. The rearrangement uses TRBV5-5 and TRBJ2-7; TRBD1 is a possible D gene (7 bases). This CDR3 is built from 13 residues. The germline CDR1 and CDR2 sequences are SGHKS and YYEKEE (reference sequence). Trimming took off 4 bases at V and 4 bases at J, with 12 bases between the two ends. The CDR3 is CASSLGGQYEQYF. CDR3 in DNA: TGTGCCAGCAGCCTGGGGGGACAGTACGAGCAGTACTTC. Together with reference TRBV5-5 and TRBJ2-7, the CDR3 gives the full variable domain: DAGVTQSPTHLIKTRGQQVTLRCSPISGHKSVSWYQQVLGQGPQFIFQYYEKEERGRGNFPDRFSARQFPNYSSELNVNALLLGDSALYLCASSLGGQYEQYFGPGTRLTVT.